This T cell receptor (beta chain) comes out of a study of blood T cell repertoires in COVID-19. Per germline, CDR1 MNHEY and CDR2 SMNVEV (reference sequence). V was clipped by 6 bases and J by 4 bases; unmatched bases: 4. This CDR3 spans 13 amino acids. TCRdb's copy holds only in-frame clones and misses some; the assay was immunoSEQ multiplex PCR. The sample lists 150,000 to 200,000 clones, approximately 80% occurring once. Sequenced sample: peripheral blood. This receptor was identified in a woman over 75 with active or convalescent COVID-19. The chain employs TRBV27 and TRBJ1-1, with 8 bases fitting TRBD1. The CDR3: CASSLTGATEAFF. In nucleotides, the CDR3 is TGTGCCAGCAGCTTGACAGGGGCCACTGAAGCTTTCTTT.